The entry below gives a single TCR beta chain sequence along with its context. Its antigen is as yet unknown. PCR was performed using 60 Vbeta and 13 Jbeta primers. Measured with immunoSEQ multiplex PCR; TCRdb has only the in-frame clones, and not every one. The table shows 150,000 or so clones, with approximately 86% occurring only once. The sample originates from a study of cytomegalovirus exposure and HLA in healthy donors. The wider study: Prior work identified around 110 million unique TCR beta sequences in around 170 million T cells. A data release that came early held 80 million or so unique TCRs from HLA-typed donors. Notes on the study in general: In a later analysis, TCR beta V- and J-gene trimming showed a link to a missense DCLRE1C variant. On later analysis, the bulk of CMV-associated TCR beta chains appeared to be HLA-restricted.

V gave up 3 bases and J gave up 3 bases; unmatched junction bases: 7. Germline V lookup: CDR1 SGHVS, CDR2 FQNEAQ. The length of the CDR3 is 15 residues. The chain joins TRBV7-8 to TRBJ2-5, with 7 positions matching TRBD2. The origin of this receptor is a male donor in good health and CMV-seronegative. The sequenced sample consisted of PBMCs. The CDR3 bases are TGTGCCAGCAGCTTTGTGGAGCGGGATAAAGAGACCCAGTACTTC. This encodes CASSFVERDKETQYF. The full variable domain, completed using reference TRBV7-8 and TRBJ2-5, is GAGVSQSPRYKVAKRGQDVALRCDPISGHVSLFWYQQALGQGPEFLTYFQNEAQLDKSGLPSDRFFAERPEGSVSTLKIQRTQQEDSAVYLCASSFVERDKETQYFGPGTRLLVL.